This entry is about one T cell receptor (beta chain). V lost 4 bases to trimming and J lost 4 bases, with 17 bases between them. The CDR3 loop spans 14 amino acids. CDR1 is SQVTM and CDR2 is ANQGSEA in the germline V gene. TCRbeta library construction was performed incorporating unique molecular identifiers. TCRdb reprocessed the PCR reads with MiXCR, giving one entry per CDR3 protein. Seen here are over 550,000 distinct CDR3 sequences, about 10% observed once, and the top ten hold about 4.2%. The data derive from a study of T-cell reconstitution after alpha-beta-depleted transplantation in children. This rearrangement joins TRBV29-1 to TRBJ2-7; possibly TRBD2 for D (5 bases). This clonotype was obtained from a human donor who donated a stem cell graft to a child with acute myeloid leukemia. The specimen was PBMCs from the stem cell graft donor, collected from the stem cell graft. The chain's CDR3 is CSVVGSVNVYEQYF. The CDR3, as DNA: TGCAGCGTTGTAGGGAGCGTAAACGTTTACGAGCAGTACTTC.